This TCR beta chain emerged from a study of T-cell reconstitution after alpha-beta-depleted transplantation in children. Regarding the study as a whole: Diversity of TCRbeta at day 60 was high in some patients, arising from surviving recipient T cells and thymic progenitors.

As concerns this clonotype: The antigen is unknown.

V was pared by 0 bases and J by 6 bases, with 8 bases of the junction left unmatched. Germline V gene sequence: CDR1 LGHNA, CDR2 YSLEER. This CDR3 has 15 residues. For TCRbeta, the library was prepared with unique molecular identifiers. TCRdb ran MiXCR on the PCR reads and lists one entry per CDR3 protein. The sample includes a few hundred thousand distinct CDR3 sequences, about an eighth of them seen just once. The J gene is TRBJ2-7, the V gene TRBV4-3; 7 bases map to TRBD2. The TCR was taken from a male patient younger than 18 who had a stem cell transplant for acute myeloid leukemia, so the T cells may come from the graft donor. The sample here was PBMCs, mostly from graft donor cells, taken 360 days after TCRalphabeta/CD19-depleted stem cell transplant. In DNA, the CDR3 is TGCGCCAGCAGCCAAGATATGTCTAGCGGCGGCGAGCAGTACTTC. Translation: CASSQDMSSGGEQYF.